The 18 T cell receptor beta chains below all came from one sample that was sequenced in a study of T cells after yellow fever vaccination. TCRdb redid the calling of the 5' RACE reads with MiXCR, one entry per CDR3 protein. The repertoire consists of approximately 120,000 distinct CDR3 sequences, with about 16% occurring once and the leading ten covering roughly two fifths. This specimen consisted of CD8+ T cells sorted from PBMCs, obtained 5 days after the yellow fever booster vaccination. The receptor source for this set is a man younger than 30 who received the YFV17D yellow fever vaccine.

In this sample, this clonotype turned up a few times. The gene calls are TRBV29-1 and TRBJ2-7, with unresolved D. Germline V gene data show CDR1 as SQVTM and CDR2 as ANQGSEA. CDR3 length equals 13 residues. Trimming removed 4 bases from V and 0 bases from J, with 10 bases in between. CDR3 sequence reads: CSVVLASSYEQYF. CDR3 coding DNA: TGCAGCGTTGTTCTGGCGAGCTCCTACGAGCAGTACTTC.

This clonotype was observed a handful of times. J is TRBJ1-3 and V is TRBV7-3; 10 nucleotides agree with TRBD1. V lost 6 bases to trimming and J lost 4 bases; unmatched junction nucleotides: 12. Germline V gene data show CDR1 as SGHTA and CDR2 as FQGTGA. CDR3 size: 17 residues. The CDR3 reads CASSLNPTGGIGNTIYF. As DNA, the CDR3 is TGTGCCAGCAGTTTGAACCCGACAGGGGGCATCGGAAACACCATATATTTT.

CDR3 sequence reads: CASSETGARYTF. The CDR3 DNA follows: TGTGCCAGCAGTGAAACAGGGGCTCGCTACACCTTC. This chain links TRBV6-1 with TRBJ1-2; TRBD1 aligns across 7 bases. Unmatched junction bases numbered 3, after V lost 2 bases and J lost 9 bases. Germline-derived CDR1 and CDR2 are MNHNS and SASEGT. The CDR3 covers 12 residues.

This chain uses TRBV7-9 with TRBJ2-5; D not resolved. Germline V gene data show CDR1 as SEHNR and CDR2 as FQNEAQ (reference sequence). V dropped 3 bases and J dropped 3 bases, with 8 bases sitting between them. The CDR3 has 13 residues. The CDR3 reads CASSLGSEETQYF. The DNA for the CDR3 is TGTGCCAGCAGCTTGGGCTCGGAAGAGACCCAGTACTTC.

The CDR3 DNA reads TGTGCCAGCAGCCAAGAGACGTCCCTACTTAACTATGGCTACACCTTC. It yields the protein CASSQETSLLNYGYTF. This chain links TRBV3-2 with TRBJ1-2; TRBD1, the table's D call, lacks a check against the DNA. TRBV3-2 is a pseudogene. The CDR3 length is 16 residues.

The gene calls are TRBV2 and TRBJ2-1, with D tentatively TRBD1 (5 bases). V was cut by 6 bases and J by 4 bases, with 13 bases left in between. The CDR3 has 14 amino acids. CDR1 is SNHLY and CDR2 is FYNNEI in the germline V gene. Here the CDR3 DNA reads TGTGCCAGCAGGGAGACAGCGAATTACAATGAGCAGTTCTTC. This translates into CASRETANYNEQFF. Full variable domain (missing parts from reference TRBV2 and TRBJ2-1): EPEVTQTPSHQVTQMGQEVILRCVPISNHLYFYWYRQILGQKVEFLVSFYNNEISEKSEIFDDQFSVERPDGSNFTLKIRSTKLEDSAMYFCASRETANYNEQFFGPGTRLTVL.

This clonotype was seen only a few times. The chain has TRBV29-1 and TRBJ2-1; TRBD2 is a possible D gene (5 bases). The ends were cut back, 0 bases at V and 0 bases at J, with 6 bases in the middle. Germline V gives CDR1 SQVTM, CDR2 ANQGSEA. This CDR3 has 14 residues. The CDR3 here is CSVEEGSSYNEQFF. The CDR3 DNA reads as TGCAGCGTTGAAGAGGGGAGCTCCTACAATGAGCAGTTCTTC.

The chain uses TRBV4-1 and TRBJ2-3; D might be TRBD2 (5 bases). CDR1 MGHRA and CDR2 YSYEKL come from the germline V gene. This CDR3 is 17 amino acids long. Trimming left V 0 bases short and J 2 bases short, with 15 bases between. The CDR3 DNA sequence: TGCGCCAGCAGCCAAGAGGGTAGGGCTCTAGCCACAGATACGCAGTATTTT. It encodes CASSQEGRALATDTQYF.

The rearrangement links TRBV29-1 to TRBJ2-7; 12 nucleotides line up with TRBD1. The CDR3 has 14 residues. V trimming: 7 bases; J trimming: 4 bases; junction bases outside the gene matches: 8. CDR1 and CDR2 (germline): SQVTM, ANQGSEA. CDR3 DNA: TGCAGCGACAAGGGGACAGGGGGCGAGTACGAGCAGTACGTC. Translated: CSDKGTGGEYEQYV.

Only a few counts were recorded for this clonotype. The CDR3 loop is CASSWGYRLAGGRGNEQFF. The CDR3 DNA sequence: TGTGCCAGCAGCTGGGGTTACCGGCTAGCGGGGGGTCGGGGAAATGAGCAGTTCTTC. The genes are TRBV11-2 and TRBJ2-1; 11 bases map to TRBD2. The CDR3 totals 19 residues. V lost 4 bases, J lost 7 bases, and 18 bases stayed unmatched. Germline V CDR1 and CDR2: SGHAT, FQNNGV. The full variable domain, in which reference TRBV11-2 and TRBJ2-1 provide the parts outside the CDR3, is EAGVAQSPRYKIIEKRQSVAFWCNPISGHATLYWYQQILGQGPKLLIQFQNNGVVDDSQLPKDRFSAERLKGVDSTLKIQPAKLEDSAVYLCASSWGYRLAGGRGNEQFFGPGTRLTVL.

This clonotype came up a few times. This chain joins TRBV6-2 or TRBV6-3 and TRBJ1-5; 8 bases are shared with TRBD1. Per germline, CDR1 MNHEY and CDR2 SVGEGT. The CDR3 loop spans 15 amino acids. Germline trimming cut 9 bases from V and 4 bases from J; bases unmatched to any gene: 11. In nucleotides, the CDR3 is TGTGCCAGTCTCGGACAGGGCCGAGGTAATCAGCCCCAGCATTTT. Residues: CASLGQGRGNQPQHF.

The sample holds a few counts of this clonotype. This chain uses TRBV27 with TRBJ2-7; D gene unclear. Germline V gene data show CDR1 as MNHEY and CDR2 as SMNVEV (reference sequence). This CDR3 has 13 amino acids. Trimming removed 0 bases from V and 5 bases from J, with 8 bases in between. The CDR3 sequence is CASSLSKWNEQYF. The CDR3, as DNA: TGTGCCAGCAGTTTATCGAAATGGAACGAGCAGTACTTC.

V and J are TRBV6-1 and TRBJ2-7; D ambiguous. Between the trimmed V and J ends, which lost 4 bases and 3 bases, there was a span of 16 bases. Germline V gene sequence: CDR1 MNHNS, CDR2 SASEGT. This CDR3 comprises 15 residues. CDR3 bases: TGTGCCAGCAGTGCCAGCAGGAGAGCAAACTACGAGCAGTACTTC. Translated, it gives CASSASRRANYEQYF.

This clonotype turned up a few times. The CDR3 here is CASSYFEGNQPQHF. CDR3 nucleotide sequence: TGTGCCAGCAGTTATTTTGAAGGGAATCAGCCCCAGCATTTT. The chain combines TRBV6-6 with TRBJ1-5; unclear D gene. V was pared by 3 bases and J by 4 bases, with 10 bases between. The V gene's germline CDR1 is MNHNY and CDR2 SVGAGI (reference sequence). There are 14 residues in the CDR3.

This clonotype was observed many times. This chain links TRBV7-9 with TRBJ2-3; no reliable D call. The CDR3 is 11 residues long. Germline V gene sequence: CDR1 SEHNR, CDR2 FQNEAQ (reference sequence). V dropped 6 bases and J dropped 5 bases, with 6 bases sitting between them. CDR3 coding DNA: TGTGCCAGCAGTCCTCTAGATACGCAGTATTTT. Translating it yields CASSPLDTQYF. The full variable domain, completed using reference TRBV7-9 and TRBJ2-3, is DTGVSQNPRHKITKRGQNVTFRCDPISEHNRLYWYRQTLGQGPEFLTYFQNEAQLEKSRLLSDRFSAERPKGSFSTLEIQRTEQGDSAMYLCASSPLDTQYFGPGTRLTVL.

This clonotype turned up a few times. The CDR3 loop is CATSDHGVWYNEQFF. The CDR3 region has the DNA TGTGCCACCAGTGACCACGGGGTATGGTACAATGAGCAGTTCTTC. J is TRBJ2-1 and V is TRBV24-1; TRBD2 might be the D (5 bases). This CDR3 is built from 15 residues. CDR1 is KGHDR, CDR2 SFDVKD, per germline. V was shortened by 4 bases and J by 4 bases, with 13 bases between the two germline ends.

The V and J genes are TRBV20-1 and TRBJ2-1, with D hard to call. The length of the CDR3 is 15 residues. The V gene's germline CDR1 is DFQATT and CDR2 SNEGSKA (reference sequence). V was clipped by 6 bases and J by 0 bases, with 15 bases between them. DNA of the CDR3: TGCAGTGCCCCGCCCGCATCTAGCTCCTACAATGAGCAGTTCTTC. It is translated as CSAPPASSSYNEQFF.

The CDR3 loop is CASSLEGWESTF. The CDR3 DNA sequence: TGTGCCAGCAGCTTAGAGGGTTGGGAAAGCACCTTC. This chain uses TRBV7-2 with TRBJ1-2; D gene unclear. The CDR3 covers 12 residues. In germline, CDR1 is SGHTA, CDR2 FQGNSA. Trimming pared 1 base from V and 13 bases from J, leaving 13 bases between.